This entry concerns a single TCR beta chain. In its sample, this clonotype was seen many times. Its specific antigen is unknown. No clone much larger than this one lies a single base away; base qualities are absent. The sample is drawn from a study of CD8 T cells in ankylosing spondylitis (dated by TCRdb to 2016 to 2017). As for the study more broadly: The study set out to find disease-linked TCR variants by profiling T cell receptor beta repertoires in ankylosing spondylitis patients and healthy donors. Peripheral blood was sampled, and synovial fluid was additionally collected from ankylosing spondylitis patients. The full study cohort comprised 25 ankylosing spondylitis patients and 110 or so healthy donors.

What the study reported, not specific to this receptor: A CD8+ phenotype was shown by the disease-linked clones, which were found at relatively low frequencies in peripheral blood. Some motif variants had previously been reported in the synovial fluid and blood of reactive arthritis patients, which suggests shared mechanisms of disease initiation. Blood from ankylosing spondylitis patients appeared to be characterized by a TCR beta motif composed of several highly homologous amino acid variants. The disease-linked clones were reported to be significantly enriched in matched synovial fluid samples from ankylosing spondylitis patients.

Counted from cysteine to phenylalanine, this CDR3 has 15 amino acids. Only the CDR3 DNA is retained, 45 bases long and in frame from the first base. The germline V gene gives CDR1 as SNHLY and CDR2 as FYNNEI. The junction shows trimming of 1 base on V and 1 base on J, plus 11 bases between the germline ends. Sequenced using an Illumina HiSeq 2500. Quantitative 5'-RACE with molecular barcodes was used to prepare TCR beta libraries. For the original study's pipeline: Disease-linked TCR variants were identified with a new computational method built on a probabilistic model of VDJ rearrangement. TCRdb reanalyzed the raw reads on its own, using fastp at Q25 for trimming and MiXCR for clone calling, and kept in-frame beta chains. Each entry is one CDR3 protein sequence, shown with its most common DNA and genes. V and J calls and clone size were set by TCRdb, not the authors. Within this sample are 100,000 to 150,000 distinct CDR3 sequences, with 7% of them counted one time only. The ten largest clones add up to approximately 12% of the sample.

Input material: blood, either unsorted or a sorted T cell fraction (not recorded which). The source of this sequence is a male donor with ankylosing spondylitis or in good health (not recorded which). The rearranged segments are TRBV2 and TRBJ2-7; the D gene is unclear. Here the CDR3 is given as CASSEVTYSSYEQYF. The bases read TGTGCCAGCAGTGAAGTCACCTATTCATCCTACGAGCAGTACTTC.